Listed below are T cell receptor beta chains from one sample, sequenced in a study of blood T cell repertoires in COVID-19. Using immunoSEQ multiplex PCR, the repertoire was profiled, and TCRdb retains in-frame clones only, with some absent. The repertoire holds roughly 34,000 clones, with nearly 80% as singletons. Sequencing was performed on peripheral blood. The receptor source for this set is an elderly man with acute or convalescent COVID-19. The CDR3 runs from the conserved cysteine through the conserved F or W. A D gene is named only where the DNA matches it firmly. Some rows have no size entry. The others give once, few or many, or a class for an expanded clone.

length | J | V | size | D | CDR3 | DNA
11 | TRBJ2-4 | TRBV7-9 | NA | NA | CASSLGLQRDF | TGTGCCAGCAGCTTAGGCCTCCAACGGGACTTC
14 | TRBJ2-3 | TRBV7-9 | once | NA | CASSDREGSRSQYF | TGTGCCAGCAGCGACCGTGAGGGTTCCAGGTCGCAGTATTTT
15 | TRBJ1-4 | TRBV3-1/TRBV3-2 | NA | TRBD1 | CASSTGTGNNEKLFF | TGTGCCAGCAGCACCGGGACAGGGAATAATGAAAAACTGTTTTTT
15 | TRBJ2-3 | TRBV7-9 | NA | TRBD2 | CASSLLAGGLDTQYF | TGTGCCAGCAGCTTACTAGCGGGAGGGCTAGATACGCAGTATTTT
15 | TRBJ1-6 | TRBV6-5 | NA | TRBD1 | CASITDRGSNSPLHF | TGTGCCAGCATTACGGACAGGGGGTCTAATTCACCCCTCCACTTT
15 | TRBJ1-6 | TRBV6-6 | NA | NA | CASSYSIPVNSPLHF | TGTGCCAGCAGTTACTCGATCCCAGTTAATTCACCCCTCCACTTT
11 | TRBJ1-1 | TRBV20-1 | NA | NA | CSGGGGTEAFF | TGCAGTGGTGGGGGAGGGACTGAAGCTTTCTTT
16 | TRBJ1-5 | TRBV4-2 | NA | TRBD1 | CASSIRDRGRNQPQHF | TGTGCCAGCAGCATCCGGGACAGGGGGCGGAATCAGCCCCAGCATTTT
14 | TRBJ2-1 | TRBV5-1 | NA | NA | CASSPGGSYNEQFF | TGCGCCAGCAGCCCCGGGGGCTCCTACAATGAGCAGTTCTTC
15 | TRBJ1-2 | TRBV15 | NA | NA | CATSLEEGNLYGYTF | TGTGCCACCAGCTTAGAGGAGGGAAACCTATATGGCTACACCTTC
15 | TRBJ2-7 | TRBV6-2/TRBV6-3 | NA | NA | CASSYSSSGSYEQYF | TGTGCCAGCAGTTACTCGAGTAGCGGCTCCTACGAGCAGTACTTC
11 | TRBJ1-1 | TRBV7-9 | NA | NA | CASSEDEGAFF | TGTGCCAGCAGCGAGGACGAGGGAGCTTTCTTT
15 | TRBJ2-7 | TRBV7-2 | NA | TRBD2 | CASSSPVMVGGEQYF | TGTGCCAGCAGCTCCCCTGTGATGGTGGGGGGGGAGCAGTACTTC
14 | TRBJ1-5 | TRBV27 | NA | NA | CASSLRETNQPQHF | TGTGCCAGCAGTCTTCGTGAGACAAATCAGCCCCAGCATTTT
13 | TRBJ2-7 | TRBV7-9 | many | NA | CASSMDSSYEQYF | TGTGCCAGCAGCATGGACAGCTCCTACGAGCAGTACTTC
14 | TRBJ1-1 | TRBV18 | NA | NA | CASSPRGVRTEAFF | TGTGCCAGCTCACCTCGGGGGGTTCGCACTGAAGCTTTCTTT
15 | TRBJ2-7 | TRBV9 | NA | NA | CASSVVGTGVSEQYF | TGTGCCAGCAGCGTAGTGGGGACGGGAGTTTCCGAGCAGTACTTC
13 | TRBJ1-2 | TRBV18 | NA | NA | CASSPGTTNGYTF | TGTGCCAGCTCACCAGGGACAACTAATGGCTACACCTTC
13 | TRBJ2-7 | TRBV7-3 | NA | TRBD1 | CASSTGGGNEQYF | TGTGCCAGCAGTACAGGGGGCGGGAACGAGCAGTACTTC
14 | TRBJ2-7 | TRBV6-6 | NA | TRBD1 | CASSSDRGGYEQYF | TGTGCCAGCAGTTCGGACAGGGGAGGATACGAGCAGTACTTC
13 | TRBJ2-7 | TRBV12-3/TRBV12-4 | NA | NA | CASSWGPYYEQYF | TGTGCCAGCAGTTGGGGCCCCTACTACGAGCAGTACTTC
14 | TRBJ2-1 | TRBV24-1 | NA | TRBD2 | CATSGSGGSVEQFF | TGTGCCACCAGTGGGTCGGGAGGGTCGGTTGAGCAGTTCTTC
14 | TRBJ2-3 | TRBV7-3 | few | NA | CASSLPPPTDTQYF | TGTGCCAGCAGCTTACCCCCCCCTACAGATACGCAGTATTTT
16 | TRBJ2-1 | TRBV3-1/TRBV3-2 | NA | NA | CASSQDPSERDNEQFF | TGTGCCAGCAGCCAAGATCCAAGTGAGCGAGACAATGAGCAGTTCTTC
14 | TRBJ1-5 | TRBV3-1/TRBV3-2 | NA | NA | CASSQGGSGEPQHF | TGTGCCAGCAGCCAAGGAGGGAGTGGTGAGCCCCAGCATTTT
13 | TRBJ2-3 | TRBV27 | NA | NA | CASSLENQGTQYF | TGTGCCAGCAGTCTCGAGAATCAGGGTACGCAGTATTTT
15 | TRBJ2-5 | TRBV5-1 | NA | TRBD2 | CASSFGTSGQETQYF | TGCGCCAGCAGCTTTGGGACTAGCGGACAAGAGACCCAGTACTTC
14 | TRBJ2-7 | TRBV5-4 | NA | TRBD1 | CASSSRQGNYEQYF | TGTGCCAGCAGCAGTCGACAGGGGAACTACGAGCAGTACTTC
17 | TRBJ1-1 | TRBV5-1 | NA | NA | CASSRVGVLGMNTEAFF | TGCGCCAGCAGCCGGGTAGGGGTATTGGGAATGAACACTGAAGCTTTCTTT
11 | TRBJ1-1 | TRBV18 | once | NA | CASTTGTEAFF | TGTGCCAGCACTACCGGGACTGAAGCTTTCTTT
14 | TRBJ1-2 | TRBV5-1 | NA | TRBD1 | CASSLGTGIYGYTF | TGCGCCAGCAGCTTGGGGACAGGGATCTATGGCTACACCTTC
12 | TRBJ2-1 | TRBV19 | NA | NA | CASDQGLHEQFF | TGTGCCAGTGACCAGGGGCTGCATGAGCAGTTCTTC
14 | TRBJ1-1 | TRBV7-9 | once | NA | CASSPSGRGTEAFF | TGTGCCAGCAGCCCGTCGGGGAGAGGGACTGAAGCTTTCTTT
15 | TRBJ2-3 | TRBV7-9 | NA | NA | CASSLRGTGTDTQYF | TGTGCCAGCAGCCTTCGGGGTACAGGCACAGATACGCAGTATTTT
15 | TRBJ2-5 | TRBV5-1 | NA | TRBD1 | CASSLAEGARETQYF | TGCGCCAGCAGCTTGGCAGAGGGGGCGCGTGAGACCCAGTACTTC
14 | TRBJ1-1 | TRBV28 | NA | NA | CASSPQVWDTEAFF | TGTGCCAGCAGTCCACAGGTCTGGGACACTGAAGCTTTCTTT
13 | TRBJ1-2 | TRBV5-6 | NA | TRBD1 | CASSRGGKGGYTF | TGTGCCAGCAGCCGAGGGGGCAAGGGTGGCTACACCTTC
15 | TRBJ2-7 | TRBV3-1/TRBV3-2 | few | TRBD1 | CASSHAGTGHYEQYF | TGTGCCAGCAGCCACGCCGGGACAGGGCACTACGAGCAGTACTTC
15 | TRBJ2-1 | TRBV12-2 | NA | NA | CASRPPGGQNNEQFF | TGTGCAAGTCGCCCCCCAGGGGGACAGAACAATGAGCAGTTCTTC
13 | TRBJ1-1 | TRBV6-5 | NA | NA | CASRRGGIPEAFF | TGTGCCAGCAGAAGGGGCGGGATTCCTGAAGCTTTCTTT
14 | TRBJ1-1 | TRBV5-1 | NA | NA | CASSPGGGGTEAFF | TGCGCCAGCAGCCCCGGTGGGGGAGGCACTGAAGCTTTCTTT
15 | TRBJ2-5 | TRBV19 | NA | TRBD2 | CASSILTSGKETQYF | TGTGCCAGTAGTATTTTGACTAGCGGTAAAGAGACCCAGTACTTC
12 | TRBJ2-1 | TRBV5-1 | NA | NA | CASSPGYNEQFF | TGCGCCAGCAGCCCCGGGTACAATGAGCAGTTCTTC
14 | TRBJ1-1 | TRBV9 | few | NA | CASSVGVMNTEAFF | TGTGCCAGCAGCGTAGGAGTTATGAACACTGAAGCTTTCTTT
17 | TRBJ2-1 | TRBV9 | NA | TRBD2 | CASSAPLAGGRVNEQFF | TGTGCCAGCAGCGCCCCACTAGCGGGGGGGCGAGTTAATGAGCAGTTCTTC